These T cell receptor beta chains were read from a single sample in a study of T cells in localized non-small cell lung cancer. TCRdb's copy holds only in-frame clones and misses some; the assay was immunoSEQ multiplex PCR. The table includes around 70,000 clones, about 88% detected once. The sample here was peripheral blood, taken before any cancer treatment. The receptor source for this set is a female donor aged 60 or older with stage I lung adenocarcinoma. The conserved cysteine and the conserved F or W are not part of the CDR3 here. For some rows the clone size is stated as once, few or many, or as a class when expanded; others skip it.

V	J	size	CDR3
TRBV5-4	TRBJ1-2	many	ASRDIGNYGYT
TRBV6-5	TRBJ1-2	.	ASSPEQGVNYGYT
TRBV2	TRBJ2-3	once	ATSGLAPDTQY
TRBV6-5	TRBJ1-1	.	ASSYSRLVDTEAF
TRBV28	TRBJ2-5	once	ATVSSGGIREQY
TRBV29-1	TRBJ1-2	once	SVESLTGHFGYGYT
TRBV4-1	TRBJ1-5	.	ASSPQMVTVNQPQH
TRBV15	TRBJ1-6	.	ATSPQRQDNSPLH
TRBV5-6	TRBJ1-4	.	ASSPGQGATNEKLF
TRBV5-3	TRBJ2-3	once	ARSFPGLAGAATTDTQY
TRBV28	TRBJ1-1	.	AARGFSEAF
TRBV11-2	TRBJ2-5	.	ASSLDPGVATQY
TRBV27	TRBJ1-1	.	ASSTTGGFEGTEAF
TRBV7-2	TRBJ2-3	.	ASSDGWGRGVTDTQY
TRBV7-3	TRBJ2-7	.	ASSSGQGDSYEQY
TRBV5-4	TRBJ2-3	.	ASSDGTSGRSSTDTQY
TRBV29-1	TRBJ1-1	.	SAKVQANGEAF
TRBV4-2	TRBJ1-4	.	ASSQEDRGNEKLF
TRBV28	TRBJ1-5	.	ASNSGNQPQH